This T cell receptor (beta chain) is drawn from a study of technical replicates of blood from several donors. Germline V gene sequence: CDR1 SGHDT, CDR2 YYEEEE. The CDR3 consists of 17 residues. Trimming at V came to 6 bases and at J to 0 bases, leaving 14 bases not matched to a gene. TCRdb keeps only in-frame clones here, not all; method: immunoSEQ multiplex PCR. Of approximately 69,000 clones in the sample, over 75% were seen once. This clone was picked up one time. The origin of this receptor is a human donor in good health. Some clones in this sample may be carry-over from other donors' samples. Material for sequencing was PBMCs. The chain couples TRBV5-6 to TRBJ1-2, with TRBD1 matching 7 bases. The CDR3 region is CASNFLRQGRANYGYTF. DNA for the CDR3: TGTGCCAGCAACTTCCTGAGACAGGGAAGGGCTAACTATGGCTACACCTTC.